This TCR beta chain was found in a study of T cells in Graves' hyperthyroidism and ophthalmopathy. Germline assignment: CDR1 SNHLY and CDR2 FYNNEI. V lost 7 bases and J lost 6, with 15 bases in between. This CDR3 is 13 amino acids long. Diagnoses were made from clinical symptoms, serum measures (thyroxine and TRAb), thyroid ultrasound and orbital computed tomography. TCR beta CDR3 regions were amplified from RNA transcripts. HTBI primers were the set used in a first-round RT-PCR of the TCR CDR3. TCRdb re-derived calls from the multiplex PCR reads in MiXCR, one entry per CDR3 protein. The table has nearly 600,000 distinct CDR3 sequences, around 13% seen once. This clonotype was observed at least ten times.

This receptor was taken from a woman aged 30 to 39 with Graves' hyperthyroidism that later progressed to Graves' ophthalmopathy. The chain employs TRBV2 and TRBJ1-1; D remains unclear. Material: blood. CDR3 residues: CASIIGRLAEAFF. The CDR3 coding sequence is TGTGCCAGCATCATAGGCAGACTGGCTGAAGCTTTCTTT.